This TCR beta chain comes out of a study of blood T cells in healthy people across ages. As to this clonotype: Germline and junction disagree at one end, which may indicate a read error.

Germline CDR1 is ENHRY and CDR2 is SYGVKD. This CDR3 region has 13 residues. Combining a sample-barcoded 5' primer with a J-beta primer mix, a second PCR ran for roughly 6 to 12 cycles. Each CDR3 protein gets one entry after TCRdb re-called the 5' RACE reads with MiXCR. The repertoire has roughly 2 million distinct CDR3 sequences, 40% to 55% of them found once; the top ten carry about 2.1%. This receptor was identified in a middle-aged woman in good health. Sequencing was carried out using blood. The gene calls are TRBV10-3 and TRBJ2-4; D call uncertain. The J call is in doubt because the DNA end fits TRBJ2-7 better. Here the CDR3 DNA reads TGTGCCATCAGTGAAGGCTCCTCCTGCGAGCAGTACTTC. Translated, it gives CAISEGSSCEQYF.